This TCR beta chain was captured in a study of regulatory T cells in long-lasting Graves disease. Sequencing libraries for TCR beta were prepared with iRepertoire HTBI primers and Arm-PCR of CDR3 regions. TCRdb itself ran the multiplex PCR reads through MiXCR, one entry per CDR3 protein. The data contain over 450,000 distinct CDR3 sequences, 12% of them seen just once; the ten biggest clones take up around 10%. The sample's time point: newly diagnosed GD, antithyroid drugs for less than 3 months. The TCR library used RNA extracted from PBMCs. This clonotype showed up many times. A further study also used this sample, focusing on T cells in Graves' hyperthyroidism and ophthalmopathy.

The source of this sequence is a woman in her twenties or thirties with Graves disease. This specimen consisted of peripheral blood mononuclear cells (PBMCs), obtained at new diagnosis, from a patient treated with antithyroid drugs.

Here the CDR3 reads CASSSGASGSYEQYF. The CDR3 DNA follows: TGTGCCAGCAGCTCCGGGGCTAGCGGGAGTTACGAGCAGTACTTC. The V and J genes are TRBV28 and TRBJ2-7; 10 nucleotides line up with TRBD2. V lost 6 bases and J lost 4; bases outside the gene matches: 9. The CDR3 runs 15 residues. Germline V gene lookup returns CDR1 MDHEN and CDR2 SYDVKM.